This TCR beta chain was sequenced for a study of control samples from healthy donors and cancer patients. Here immunoSEQ multiplex PCR was the method, and the copy in TCRdb shows in-frame clones only, minus some. Here the sample spans some 120,000 clones, around 90% being singletons. CDR3 length: 15 amino acids. Looked up from germline, CDR1 is SNHLY and CDR2 is FYNNEI. The V segment lost 7 bases and the J segment 5 bases; nucleotides outside the gene matches: 10. The rearrangement uses TRBV2 and TRBJ2-1; 8 bases agree with TRBD1. The sample comprised blood. The receptor was derived from a man aged 18 to 29 in good health. The CDR3, as DNA: TGTGCCAGCAATCCCGACAGGGGCTTTGACAATGAGCAGTTCTTC. Protein product: CASNPDRGFDNEQFF.